Listed below are T cell receptor beta chains from one sample, sequenced in a study of CD8 T cells in ankylosing spondylitis. TCRdb independently ran MiXCR on the 5' RACE reads; one entry per CDR3 protein. The sample yields 220,000 or so distinct CDR3 sequences, 15% to 20% seen once. Sequencing input: blood, either unsorted or a sorted T cell fraction (not recorded which). Receptors were obtained from a male donor with ankylosing spondylitis. CDR3s include the opening cysteine and the closing phenylalanine or tryptophan. D genes are given only for firm matches. Size tells how often a clone was seen (once, few, many) or the class of an expanded clone, and some rows leave it out.

TRBV27	many	TRBD1	TRBJ1-1	TGTGCCAGCAGTTCGGGACAGGAGAACACTGAAGCTTTCTTT	CASSSGQENTEAFF
TRBV7-7	few	TRBD2	TRBJ2-1	TGTGCCAGCAGCTTGGGGGAGCGGGAGCCCTACAATGAGCAGTTCTTC	CASSLGEREPYNEQFF
TRBV30	.	.	TRBJ1-5	TGTGCCGGCGGGACGAATAGCAATCAGCCCCAGCATTTT	CAGGTNSNQPQHF
TRBV7-6	.	.	TRBJ1-4	TGTGCCAGCAGCCCGAAGACATATGAAAAACTGTTTTTT	CASSPKTYEKLFF
TRBV5-1	.	.	TRBJ2-1	TGCGCCAGCAGCTACCGGGCAGGCAGTAGCTCCTACAATGAGCAGTTCTTC	CASSYRAGSSSYNEQFF
TRBV20-1	once	.	TRBJ2-7	TGCAGTGCTAGAGTCGGGGACACCTACGAGCAGTACTTC	CSARVGDTYEQYF
TRBV5-1	.	.	TRBJ2-7	TGCGCCAGCAGCCCGCCAGGGGAGGACGAGCAGTACTTC	CASSPPGEDEQYF
TRBV29-1	many	TRBD1	TRBJ2-1	TGCAGCGCCCTCCCCAGGGACAGGGACTATGAGCAGTTCTTC	CSALPRDRDYEQFF
TRBV11-1	few	.	TRBJ2-2	TGTGCCAGCAGCTCCCTAATCGAGATCCGGGCCGGGGAGCTGTTTTTT	CASSSLIEIRAGELFF
TRBV7-9	once	TRBD2	TRBJ2-5	TGTGCCAGCAGTGGGACCGGGACTAGCGGCGGGACCCAGTACTTC	CASSGTGTSGGTQYF
TRBV27	.	TRBD2	TRBJ2-1	TGTGCCAGCAGTTTATCGACTAGCGGGTACAATGAGCAGTTCTTC	CASSLSTSGYNEQFF
TRBV11-1	few	TRBD2	TRBJ2-5	TGTGCCAGCAGTTCCACGGGACTAGCGGGAGGCCCGGGGGAGACCCAGTACTTC	CASSSTGLAGGPGETQYF
TRBV20-1	few	.	TRBJ2-2	TGCAGTGCTAGCTCCGGCCAAGGGCATCTGGTCGGGGAGCTGTTTTTT	CSASSGQGHLVGELFF
TRBV28	.	TRBD2	TRBJ2-3	TGTGCCAGCAGTGTTAGCGGGGGTAGGGTGACAGATACGCAGTATTTT	CASSVSGGRVTDTQYF
TRBV12-3/TRBV12-4	many	TRBD1	TRBJ1-5	TGTGCCAGCAGTTTAGTAGGGGGCGGTCAGCCCCAGCATTTT	CASSLVGGGQPQHF
TRBV20-1	few	TRBD2	TRBJ2-7	TGCAGTGCCCCCCAGGCAGCGGGAAGGTTTGATCAGCAGTACTTC	CSAPQAAGRFDQQYF
TRBV11-2	.	TRBD2	TRBJ2-1	TGTGCCAGCAAAGCGGGGGGCTACAATGAGCAGTTCTTC	CASKAGGYNEQFF
TRBV12-3/TRBV12-4	.	TRBD2	TRBJ2-1	TGTGCCAGCAGGTCAGCGGGGGGGCCTGGGAATGAGCAGTTCTTC	CASRSAGGPGNEQFF
TRBV5-1	few	.	TRBJ2-7	TGCGCCAGCAGCCCCGGGATAGCCTACGAGCAGTACTTC	CASSPGIAYEQYF
TRBV10-3	few	TRBD2	TRBJ2-1	TGTGCCACCTCCGGGACTAGCAACAATGAGCAGTTCTTC	CATSGTSNNEQFF
TRBV25-1	.	.	TRBJ1-2	TGTGCCAGCAGTGAACTCGGGGGATATGGCTACACCTTC	CASSELGGYGYTF
TRBV10-3	few	.	TRBJ2-7	TGTGCCATCAGTGAGTTCCCAGGGACTGCCTACGAGCAGTACTTC	CAISEFPGTAYEQYF
TRBV28	few	.	TRBJ1-1	TGTGCCAGCAGTTTAACACAGGGCACTGAAGCTTTCTTT	CASSLTQGTEAFF
TRBV11-2	few	.	TRBJ1-2	TGTGCCAGCAGCTTAGATGAGGGGCCATACTATGGCTACACCTTC	CASSLDEGPYYGYTF
TRBV7-6	.	.	TRBJ2-7	TGTGCCAGCAGCTTAGAGTGGGGACCCGGGGACGAGCAGTACTTC	CASSLEWGPGDEQYF
TRBV5-1	few	TRBD1	TRBJ2-3	TGCGCCAGCACATCGGGACAGGGTGTCGATACGCAGTATTTT	CASTSGQGVDTQYF
TRBV15	few	TRBD1	TRBJ2-1	TGTGCCACCAGCGGGGGACAGGGGGACAATGAGCAGTTCTTC	CATSGGQGDNEQFF
TRBV5-1	many	.	TRBJ2-1	TGCGCCAGCAGCTTTGTGGCGGGTCCACTAGCTATGCATGAGCAGTTCTTC	CASSFVAGPLAMHEQFF
TRBV6-5	.	TRBD2	TRBJ2-3	TGTGCCAGCAGTTACCGTAGCGGGAGGAGGACAGATACGCAGTATTTT	CASSYRSGRRTDTQYF
TRBV7-9	few	.	TRBJ2-7	TGTGCCAGCAGCTTAGCCCTAGGAGACAACTCCTACGAGCAGTACTTC	CASSLALGDNSYEQYF
TRBV5-1	.	.	TRBJ1-1	TGCGCCAGCAGCTTGGATCAAGGCATGAACACTGAAGCTTTCTTT	CASSLDQGMNTEAFF
TRBV5-1	.	.	TRBJ1-1	TGCGCCAGCAGTCCCCCCGTGGCCGGGACACCGAACACTGAAGCTTTCTTT	CASSPPVAGTPNTEAFF
TRBV20-1	.	.	TRBJ1-3	TGCAGTGCTAGGGAGGGGGCTGGAAACACCATATATTTT	CSAREGAGNTIYF
TRBV5-6	many	TRBD2	TRBJ2-4	TGTGCCAGCACCTGGGGACTAGCGGGGGTAGCCAAAAACATTCAGTACTTC	CASTWGLAGVAKNIQYF
TRBV6-5	.	TRBD2	TRBJ2-2	TGTGCCAGCAGTTACTCGGCCCTAGCGGGGGGGCCGGGCACCGGGGAGCTGTTTTTT	CASSYSALAGGPGTGELFF
TRBV14	.	.	TRBJ2-7	TGTGCCAGCAGCCAAGCGGGACCCCTCTACGAGCAGTACTTC	CASSQAGPLYEQYF
TRBV5-1	few	TRBD2	TRBJ2-1	TGCGCCAGCAGCCCGAGCGGGGTACTGCCCAATGAGCAGTTCTTC	CASSPSGVLPNEQFF
TRBV28	many	.	TRBJ2-7	TGTGCCAGCAGTCAACTGGGCAGCCCCTACGAGCAGTACTTC	CASSQLGSPYEQYF
TRBV27	few	.	TRBJ2-3	TGTGCCAGCAGTTTAAACAGGGACACAGATACGCAGTATTTT	CASSLNRDTDTQYF
TRBV12-3/TRBV12-4	few	TRBD2	TRBJ2-5	TGTGCCAGCAGCGGGGTGGCGGGAGAGGTAGAGACCCAGTACTTC	CASSGVAGEVETQYF
TRBV9	few	.	TRBJ2-2	TGTGCCAGCAGCGTAGGTAGCTTGAGCACCGGGGAGCTGTTTTTT	CASSVGSLSTGELFF
TRBV30	.	.	TRBJ2-7	TGTGCCTGGACTGAGCGCTGGGACTCAACCTACGAGCAGTACTTC	CAWTERWDSTYEQYF
TRBV30	once	.	TRBJ1-2	TGTGCCTGGAGTAAATCGACGGCAGTATATGGCTACACCTTC	CAWSKSTAVYGYTF
TRBV30	.	.	TRBJ1-1	TGTGCCTGGAGTGTACTGGGGGGCACTGAAGCTTTCTTT	CAWSVLGGTEAFF
TRBV3-1	few	.	TRBJ1-1	TGTGTCAGCAGCCAAGAAGAGGATGGGGACACTGAAGCTTTCTTT	CVSSQEEDGDTEAFF